This entry features one T cell receptor beta chain sequence. No antigen is known for it. This was the immunoSEQ v3.0 assay at survey level. Sequencing was performed with immunoSEQ multiplex PCR; in TCRdb, only in-frame clones are kept and a portion is missing. The table lists tens of thousands of clones, 81% of them singletons. This sample was included in a study of long-term antiretroviral therapy in people with HIV. No fewer than two post-ART and no fewer than one pre-ART PBMC samples existed for each donor. Study-level points and caveats: Transplant-donor-level diversity was not reached after ART, though diversity increased. Missing from the dataset were any data on ART adherence, viral resistance or therapy changes.

Material: unsorted PBMCs, obtained 1.5 years after starting antiretroviral therapy. The receptor was isolated from a man younger than 40 with HIV.

The CDR3 coding sequence is TGTGCCAGCAGCTTAGCGGGTACCTACGAGCAGTACTTC. This encodes CASSLAGTYEQYF. The V and J genes are TRBV7-9 and TRBJ2-7; D gene ambiguous. Trimming cost V 0 bases and J 2 bases, with 5 bases left between them. Germline V lookup: CDR1 SEHNR, CDR2 FQNEAQ (reference sequence). The CDR3 is 13 residues long.